This is a list of T cell receptor beta chains from one sample in a study of human T cells and chemical hapten exposure. MiXCR was run by TCRdb on the RACE reads, yielding one entry per CDR3 protein. The sample carries approximately 260,000 distinct CDR3 sequences, roughly 8.9% recorded once. The material sequenced was whole blood, taken in connection with sensitization to the hapten diphenylcyclopropenone (DPC). These receptor sequences come from a woman aged 35 to 49 with alopecia areata. Some clones in this sample may be carry-over from other donors' samples. Each CDR3 is given with its conserved first and last residue. D genes are given only for firm matches. Expanded clones are given a class, and other clones once, few, many or no size at all.

V,D,size,J,CDR3,DNA
TRBV4-3,.,.,TRBJ2-1,CASSQDYGPSEQFF,TGCGCCAGCAGCCAAGATTATGGGCCCTCTGAGCAGTTCTTC
TRBV7-2,.,many,TRBJ2-5,CASSLAWGQETQYF,TGTGCCAGCAGCTTAGCGTGGGGGCAAGAGACCCAGTACTTC
TRBV7-9,.,many,TRBJ1-3,CASSLDSQTTSGNTIYF,TGTGCCAGCAGCTTAGACAGTCAGACAACTTCTGGAAACACCATATATTTT
TRBV7-9,.,many,TRBJ1-1,CASSLAGPEAFF,TGTGCCAGCAGCTTAGCAGGGCCTGAAGCTTTCTTT
TRBV12-3/TRBV12-4,TRBD2,few,TRBJ2-3,CASSPSGVSTDTQYF,TGTGCCAGCAGTCCTAGCGGGGTTAGCACAGATACGCAGTATTTT
TRBV6-5,TRBD2,.,TRBJ2-5,CASRFSGEETQYF,TGTGCCAGCAGGTTTAGCGGGGAGGAGACCCAGTACTTC
TRBV28,.,many,TRBJ1-6,CASSPRDGYNSPLHF,TGTGCCAGCAGTCCCCGGGACGGATATAATTCACCCCTCCACTTT
TRBV6-2/TRBV6-3,.,.,TRBJ2-5,CASIPHLYSPQETQYF,TGTGCCAGCATCCCACACCTTTACTCGCCCCAAGAGACCCAGTACTTC
TRBV20-1,.,.,TRBJ1-5,CSARPTGSKPQHF,TGCAGTGCTAGGCCCACAGGGAGTAAGCCCCAGCATTTT
TRBV6-5,TRBD1,few,TRBJ1-1,CASSFGTAGYTEAFF,TGTGCCAGCAGTTTCGGGACAGCCGGGTACACTGAAGCTTTCTTT
TRBV6-2/TRBV6-3,.,few,TRBJ1-1,CASSYGALGAFF,TGTGCCAGCAGTTACGGCGCACTTGGCGCTTTCTTT
TRBV4-2,.,.,TRBJ1-5,CASSQEIAGQPRHF,TGTGCCAGCAGCCAAGAGATCGCGGGCCAGCCCCGGCATTTT
TRBV7-8,.,few,TRBJ2-2,CASNENAPNTGELFF,TGTGCCAGCAACGAAAATGCACCGAACACCGGGGAGCTGTTTTTT
TRBV29-1,.,many,TRBJ2-3,CSVVKGDTDTQYF,TGCAGCGTTGTCAAGGGCGACACAGATACGCAGTATTTT
TRBV29-1,.,many,TRBJ2-2,CSVEGNTGELFF,TGCAGCGTTGAAGGCAACACCGGGGAGCTGTTTTTT
TRBV10-3,.,.,TRBJ2-7,CAIRSGAPSYEQYF,TGTGCCATCAGGTCGGGCGCCCCCTCCTACGAGCAGTACTTC
TRBV7-2,TRBD2,.,TRBJ2-2,CASSKLAGGTGELFF,TGTGCCAGCAGTAAACTAGCGGGAGGCACCGGGGAGCTGTTTTTT
TRBV7-2,.,few,TRBJ1-4,CASSPQQSTNEKLFF,TGTGCCAGCAGCCCTCAGCAGTCAACTAATGAAAAACTGTTTTTT
TRBV7-8,TRBD1,.,TRBJ2-5,CASSLVRGRGETQYF,TGTGCCAGCAGCTTAGTACGGGGCAGGGGGGAGACCCAGTACTTC
TRBV27,TRBD2,few,TRBJ2-3,CASSTQRETDTQYF,TGTGCCAGCAGTACCCAGCGGGAAACAGATACGCAGTATTTT
TRBV10-3,.,many,TRBJ1-5,CATALGTDQPQHF,TGTGCCACGGCGTTAGGAACGGATCAGCCCCAGCATTTT
TRBV5-1,.,.,TRBJ2-4,CASSLGAQENIQYF,TGCGCCAGCAGTTTAGGGGCGCAGGAAAACATTCAGTACTTC
TRBV20-1,TRBD2,.,TRBJ2-1,CSASNLAGYNEQFF,TGCAGTGCTAGTAATCTAGCGGGTTACAATGAGCAGTTCTTC
TRBV2,TRBD1,.,TRBJ1-5,CASGRQGTGAGQHF,TGTGCCAGCGGACGACAGGGAACGGGGGCAGGCCAGCATTTT
TRBV4-2,.,few,TRBJ2-7,CASSQPGSYEQYF,TGTGCCAGCAGCCAACCCGGATCCTACGAGCAGTACTTC
TRBV28,.,many,TRBJ2-4,CASSFPVLYWTNIQYF,TGTGCCAGCAGTTTCCCCGTCCTTTACTGGACGAACATTCAGTACTTC
TRBV29-1,.,few,TRBJ2-3,CSVESGRTFGDTQYF,TGCAGCGTTGAATCCGGACGAACTTTCGGAGATACGCAGTATTTT
TRBV9,.,few,TRBJ2-3,CASSVDPGSNTDTQYF,TGTGCCAGCAGCGTAGACCCGGGGTCCAACACAGATACGCAGTATTTT
TRBV6-5,TRBD2,.,TRBJ2-7,CASSMTSGEFYEQYF,TGTGCCAGCAGTATGACTAGCGGGGAGTTCTACGAGCAGTACTTC
TRBV9,.,once,TRBJ2-5,CASSAIAVAWQETQYF,TGTGCCAGCAGCGCAATAGCGGTGGCATGGCAGGAGACCCAGTACTTC
TRBV10-3,.,.,TRBJ2-3,CASGGSADTQYF,TGTGCCAGCGGAGGGAGCGCAGATACGCAGTATTTT
TRBV4-3,TRBD2,.,TRBJ2-3,CASSQDVMVAGVTQYF,TGCGCCAGCAGCCAAGATGTAATGGTAGCGGGAGTTACGCAGTATTTT
TRBV6-2/TRBV6-3,TRBD1,.,TRBJ2-1,CASSDRVEQFF,TGTGCCAGCAGCGACAGGGTTGAGCAGTTCTTC
TRBV19,.,many,TRBJ2-3,CASSARSADTQYF,TGTGCCAGTAGTGCGCGGAGCGCAGATACGCAGTATTTT
TRBV12-3/TRBV12-4,.,.,TRBJ1-2,CASTLHGGTIYTF,TGTGCCAGCACCCTTCATGGGGGGACTATCTACACCTTC
TRBV3-1,.,.,TRBJ1-1,CASSRRDTEAFF,TGTGCCAGCAGCCGCAGGGACACTGAAGCTTTCTTT
TRBV29-1,.,.,TRBJ1-1,CSVTTLRGPPNTEAFF,TGCAGCGTTACCACCCTGAGGGGCCCTCCGAACACTGAAGCTTTCTTT
TRBV7-6,.,many,TRBJ2-2,CASSLPAGELFF,TGTGCCAGCAGCTTACCCGCCGGGGAGCTGTTTTTT
TRBV4-3,.,many,TRBJ2-1,CASSQNRQGRPFF,TGCGCCAGCAGCCAAAACCGCCAGGGACGGCCTTTCTTC
TRBV12-3/TRBV12-4,TRBD2,.,TRBJ2-2,CASSLAGLAGLAGELFF,TGTGCCAGCAGTTTAGCGGGACTAGCGGGACTTGCCGGGGAGCTGTTTTTT
TRBV6-2/TRBV6-3,.,few,TRBJ2-3,CASRAGGSTDTQYF,TGTGCCAGCAGAGCCGGTGGGAGCACAGATACGCAGTATTTT